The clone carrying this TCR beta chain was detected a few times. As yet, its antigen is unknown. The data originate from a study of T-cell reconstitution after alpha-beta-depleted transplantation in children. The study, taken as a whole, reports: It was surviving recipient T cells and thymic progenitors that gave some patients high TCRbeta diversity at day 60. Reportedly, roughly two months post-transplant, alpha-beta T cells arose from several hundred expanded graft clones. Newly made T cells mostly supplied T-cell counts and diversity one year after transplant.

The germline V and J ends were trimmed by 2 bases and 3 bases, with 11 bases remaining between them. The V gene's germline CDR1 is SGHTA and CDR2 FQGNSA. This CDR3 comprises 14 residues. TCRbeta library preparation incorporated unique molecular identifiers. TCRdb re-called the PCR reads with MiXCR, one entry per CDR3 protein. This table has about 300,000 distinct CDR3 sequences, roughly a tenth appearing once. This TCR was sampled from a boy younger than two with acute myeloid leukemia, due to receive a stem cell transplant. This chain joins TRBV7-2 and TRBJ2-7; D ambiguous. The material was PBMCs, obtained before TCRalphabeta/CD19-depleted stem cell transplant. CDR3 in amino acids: CASSLPNHHYEQYF. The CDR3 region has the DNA TGTGCCAGCAGCTTACCTAATCATCACTACGAGCAGTACTTC.